This TCR beta chain was sequenced in a study of shared clonotypes between healthy human individuals. Study findings and constraints: Clonotype sharing among donors likely depends on sequencing depth.

The donors were adults (healthy and HIV-negative) with no recent acute infections or vaccinations. Germline CDR1 SSHAT, CDR2 FNYEAQ (reference sequence). Trimming shortened V by 0 bases and J by 6 bases, and 11 bases separated the two germline ends. The CDR3 is 15 amino acids. This clone occurred a few times. Its antigen remains unidentified. Genomic DNA from each subset was divided evenly over several immunoSEQ plates. The quantity of DNA used in unsorted PBMC replicate PCRs was 300 ng, corresponding to some 29,000 T cell genomes. Clones were read by immunoSEQ multiplex PCR, and TCRdb kept only the in-frame ones, dropping some. The data show roughly 500,000 clones, 76% seen once.

The chain uses TRBV7-7 and TRBJ2-2; D perhaps matches TRBD2 (5 bases). The sequencing sample was made of PBMCs. This TCR derives from a woman aged 40 to 50 in good health. Some clones in this sample may be carry-over from other donors' samples. The CDR3 DNA reads as TGTGCCAGCAGCTTAGCTCTAGCCGGTGCCGGGGAGCTGTTTTTT. Amino acid sequence: CASSLALAGAGELFF.